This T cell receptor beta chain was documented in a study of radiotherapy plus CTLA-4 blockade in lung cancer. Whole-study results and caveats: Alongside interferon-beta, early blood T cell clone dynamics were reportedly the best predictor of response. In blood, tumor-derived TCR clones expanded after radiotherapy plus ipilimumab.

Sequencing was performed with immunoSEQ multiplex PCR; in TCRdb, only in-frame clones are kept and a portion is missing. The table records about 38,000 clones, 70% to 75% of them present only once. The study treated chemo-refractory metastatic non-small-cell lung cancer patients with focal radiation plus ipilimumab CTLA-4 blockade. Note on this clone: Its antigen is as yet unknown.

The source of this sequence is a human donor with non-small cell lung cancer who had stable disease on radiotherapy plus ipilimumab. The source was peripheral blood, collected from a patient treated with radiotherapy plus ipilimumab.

The CDR3 nucleotides read TGTGCCAGCAGCTTGGACAGGGGGCGAGGCTACACCTTC. Its translation: CASSLDRGRGYTF. The rearrangement joins TRBV11-2 to TRBJ1-2; TRBD1 matches at 11 bases. V lost 3 bases to trimming and J lost 8 bases; unmatched junction nucleotides: 2. This CDR3 contains 13 residues. Germline-derived CDR1 and CDR2 are SGHAT and FQNNGV.